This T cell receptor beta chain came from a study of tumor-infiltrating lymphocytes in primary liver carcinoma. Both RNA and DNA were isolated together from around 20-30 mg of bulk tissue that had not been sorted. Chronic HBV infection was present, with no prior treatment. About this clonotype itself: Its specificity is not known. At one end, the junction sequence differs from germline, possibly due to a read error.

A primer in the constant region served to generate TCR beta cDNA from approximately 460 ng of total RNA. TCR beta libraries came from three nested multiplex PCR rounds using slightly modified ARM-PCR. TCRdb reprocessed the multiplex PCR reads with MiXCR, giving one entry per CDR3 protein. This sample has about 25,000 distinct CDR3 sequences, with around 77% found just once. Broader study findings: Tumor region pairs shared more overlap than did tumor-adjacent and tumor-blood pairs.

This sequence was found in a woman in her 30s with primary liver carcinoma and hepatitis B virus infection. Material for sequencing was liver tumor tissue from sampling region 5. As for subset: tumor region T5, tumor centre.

The CDR3 spells CFSSDSFYEQYF. CDR3 nucleotides: TGTTTCAGCAGCGACTCCTTCTACGAGCAGTATTTC. V and J are TRBV28 and TRBJ2-7, with unresolved D. This CDR3 spans 12 amino acids. Germline CDR1 MDHEN, CDR2 SYDVKM.